This TCR beta chain originates from a study of breast tumors, draining lymph nodes, adjacent tissues. Germline V gives CDR1 SGHTA, CDR2 FQGTGA. CDR3 length equals 14 residues. The J segment lost 4 bases and the V segment lost 6 bases, leaving 3 bases of the junction unmatched. TCRdb ran MiXCR on the multiplex PCR reads and lists one entry per CDR3 protein. The sample has roughly 100,000 distinct CDR3 sequences, more than 25% seen once. Samples came from axillary lymph nodes draining the breast cancer. Ten or more counts support this clonotype. The receptor's source is a female donor with breast cancer. Some clones in this sample may be carry-over from other donors' samples. Material: axillary lymph node tissue. The V and J genes are TRBV7-3 and TRBJ2-2, with TRBD1 matching over 9 bases. CDR3 in amino acids: CASRQDRGTGELFF. CDR3 DNA sequence: TGTGCCAGCAGACAGGACAGGGGCACCGGGGAGCTGTTTTTT.